This T cell receptor (beta chain) stems from a study of OX40 agonist ivuxolimab in advanced cancers. On the study more broadly: Partial responses, seen in three patients, involved one hepatocellular carcinoma and two cutaneous melanomas. Points from the study as a whole: Mean expanded clone counts were higher in CD8+ than CD4+ T cells.

Of note for this clone: Antigen: not known.

The method was immunoSEQ multiplex PCR; TCRdb's version includes in-frame clones alone and lacks a portion of them. The sample has about 15,000 clones; approximately 93% are singletons. This CDR3 has 13 residues. Per germline, CDR1 MDHEN and CDR2 SYDVKM. V trimming: 8 bases; J trimming: 4 bases; junction bases outside the gene matches: 5. This receptor was taken from an adult with an advanced solid tumor such as melanoma, head and neck, liver or kidney cancer. Sequencing was performed on CD4+ or CD8+ T cells sorted from blood, taken in a trial of the OX40 agonist ivuxolimab. This chain links TRBV28 with TRBJ2-7, with TRBD1 identical over 10 bases. In DNA, the CDR3 is TGTGCCAGCTCCGGGACAGGGGAGTACGAGCAGTACTTC. This encodes CASSGTGEYEQYF.